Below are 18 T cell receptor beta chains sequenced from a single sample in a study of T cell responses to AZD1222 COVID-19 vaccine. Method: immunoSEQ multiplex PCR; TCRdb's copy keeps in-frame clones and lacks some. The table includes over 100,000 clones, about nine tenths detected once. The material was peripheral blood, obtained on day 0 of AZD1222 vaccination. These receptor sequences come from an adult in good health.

CDR3 DNA sequence: TGTGCCAGCACCTCGACAGTAGACGGTGAGCAGTTCTTC. It specifies CASTSTVDGEQFF. This rearrangement joins TRBV6-5 to TRBJ2-1; D perhaps matches TRBD1 (5 bases). From germline, CDR1 is MNHEY and CDR2 SVGAGI. The CDR3 spans 13 residues. The V end lost 7 bases, the J end lost 9 bases, and 16 bases lay between the germline ends.

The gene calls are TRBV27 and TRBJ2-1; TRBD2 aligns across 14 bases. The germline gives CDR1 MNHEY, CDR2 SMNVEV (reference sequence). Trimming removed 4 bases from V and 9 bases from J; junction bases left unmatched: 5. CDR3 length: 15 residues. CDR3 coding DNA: TGTGCCAGCAGTTCGGGACTAGCGGGAGTAGGTGAGCAGTTCTTC. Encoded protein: CASSSGLAGVGEQFF.

DNA of the CDR3: TGTGCCAGCAGTTACGACGGGAGCTCCTACAATGAGCAGTTCTTC. Its translation is CASSYDGSSYNEQFF. The chain has TRBV6-5 and TRBJ2-1; D perhaps matches TRBD2 (6 bases). The V and J ends lost 2 bases and 0 bases respectively, with 8 bases between them. The CDR3 is 15 residues long. CDR1 MNHEY and CDR2 SVGAGI come from the germline V gene.

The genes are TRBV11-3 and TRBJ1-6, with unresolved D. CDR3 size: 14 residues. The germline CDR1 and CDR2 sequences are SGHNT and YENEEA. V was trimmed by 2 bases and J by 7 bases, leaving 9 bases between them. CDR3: CASSLTYPNSPLHF. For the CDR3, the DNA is TGTGCCAGCAGCTTAACTTACCCGAATTCACCCCTCCACTTT.

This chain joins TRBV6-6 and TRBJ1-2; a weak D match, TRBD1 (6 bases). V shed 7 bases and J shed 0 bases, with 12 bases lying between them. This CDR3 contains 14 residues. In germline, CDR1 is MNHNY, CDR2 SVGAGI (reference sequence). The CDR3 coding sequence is TGTGCCAGCATTCGGACAGTCTCTAACTATGGCTACACCTTC. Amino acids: CASIRTVSNYGYTF.

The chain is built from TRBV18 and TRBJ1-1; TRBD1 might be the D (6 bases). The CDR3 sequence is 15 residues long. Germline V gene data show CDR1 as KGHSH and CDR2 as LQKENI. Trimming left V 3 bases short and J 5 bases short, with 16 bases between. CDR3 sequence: CASSPTHREGTEAFF. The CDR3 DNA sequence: TGTGCCAGCTCACCGACTCACAGGGAGGGGACTGAAGCTTTCTTT.

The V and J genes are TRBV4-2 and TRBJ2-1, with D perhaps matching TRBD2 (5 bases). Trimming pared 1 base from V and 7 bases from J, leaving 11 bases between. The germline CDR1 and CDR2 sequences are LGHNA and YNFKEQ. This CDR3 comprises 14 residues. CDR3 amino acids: CASSQGAGLNEQFF. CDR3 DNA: TGTGCCAGCAGCCAAGGGGCGGGCCTGAATGAGCAGTTCTTC.

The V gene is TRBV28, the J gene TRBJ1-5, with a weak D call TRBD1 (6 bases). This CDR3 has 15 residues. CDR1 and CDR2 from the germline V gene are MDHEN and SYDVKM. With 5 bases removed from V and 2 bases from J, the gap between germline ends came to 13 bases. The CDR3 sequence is CASSLTGLRNQPQHF. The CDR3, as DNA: TGTGCCAGCAGTCTCACAGGGTTACGCAATCAGCCCCAGCATTTT.

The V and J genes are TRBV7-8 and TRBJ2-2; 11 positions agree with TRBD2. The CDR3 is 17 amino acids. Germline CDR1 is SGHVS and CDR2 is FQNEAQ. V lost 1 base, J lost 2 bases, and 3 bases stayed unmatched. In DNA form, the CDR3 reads TGTGCCAGCAGCTTAGTACTAGCGGGAGTCAACACCGGGGAGCTGTTTTTT. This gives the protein CASSLVLAGVNTGELFF.

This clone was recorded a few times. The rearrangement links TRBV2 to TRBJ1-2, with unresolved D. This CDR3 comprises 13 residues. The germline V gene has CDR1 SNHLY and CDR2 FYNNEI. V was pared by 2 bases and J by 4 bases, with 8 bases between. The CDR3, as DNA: TGTGCCAGCAGTGAACAGAGCGGCTATGGCTACACCTTC. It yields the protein CASSEQSGYGYTF.

Here the CDR3 DNA reads TGTGCCAGCAGCGTCACGGGACAGGTAAATGAGCAGTTCTTC. This gives the protein CASSVTGQVNEQFF. V gene TRBV9 combines with J gene TRBJ2-1; 8 nucleotides match TRBD1. The CDR3 spans 14 residues. V lost 2 bases and J lost 7; bases outside the gene matches: 5. From germline, CDR1 is SGDLS and CDR2 YYNGEE. Complete variable domain (other parts from reference TRBV9 and TRBJ2-1): DSGVTQTPKHLITATGQRVTLRCSPRSGDLSVYWYQQSLDQGLQFLIQYYNGEERAKGNILERFSAQQFPDLHSELNLSSLELGDSALYFCASSVTGQVNEQFFGPGTRLTVL.

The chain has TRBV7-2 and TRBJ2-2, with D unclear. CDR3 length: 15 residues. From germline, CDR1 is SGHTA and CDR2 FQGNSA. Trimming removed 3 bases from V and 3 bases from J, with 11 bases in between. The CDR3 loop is CASSLNGLYTGELFF. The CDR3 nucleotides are TGTGCCAGCAGCTTGAACGGTTTATACACCGGGGAGCTGTTTTTT.

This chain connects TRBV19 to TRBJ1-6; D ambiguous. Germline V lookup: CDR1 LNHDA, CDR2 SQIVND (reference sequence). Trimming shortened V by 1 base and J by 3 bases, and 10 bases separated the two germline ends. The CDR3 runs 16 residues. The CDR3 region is CASSIVYDNYNSPLHF. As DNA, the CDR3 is TGTGCCAGTAGTATAGTGTACGACAACTATAATTCACCCCTCCACTTT.

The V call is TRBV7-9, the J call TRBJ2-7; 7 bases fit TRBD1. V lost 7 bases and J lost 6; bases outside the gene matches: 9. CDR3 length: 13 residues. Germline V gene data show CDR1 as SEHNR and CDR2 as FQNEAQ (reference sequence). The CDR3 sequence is CASNRQGTSEQYF. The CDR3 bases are TGTGCCAGCAACAGACAGGGTACGAGCGAGCAGTACTTC.

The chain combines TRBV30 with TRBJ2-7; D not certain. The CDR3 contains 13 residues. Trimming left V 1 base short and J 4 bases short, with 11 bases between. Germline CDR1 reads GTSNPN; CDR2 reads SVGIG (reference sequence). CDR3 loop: CAWSGNTGYEQYF. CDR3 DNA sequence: TGTGCCTGGAGTGGGAACACCGGATACGAGCAGTACTTC.

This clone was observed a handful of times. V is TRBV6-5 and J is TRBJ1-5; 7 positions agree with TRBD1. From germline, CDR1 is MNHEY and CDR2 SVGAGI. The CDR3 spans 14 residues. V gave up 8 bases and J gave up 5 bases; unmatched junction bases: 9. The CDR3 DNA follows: TGTGCCAGCTTACAACAGGGGTCATATCAGCCCCAGCATTTT. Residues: CASLQQGSYQPQHF.

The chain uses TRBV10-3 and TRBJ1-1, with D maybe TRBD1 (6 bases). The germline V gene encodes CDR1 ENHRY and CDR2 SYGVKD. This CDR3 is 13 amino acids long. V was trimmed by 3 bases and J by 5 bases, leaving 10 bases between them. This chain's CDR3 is CAISDKGGTEAFF. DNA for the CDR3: TGTGCCATCAGTGATAAGGGGGGGACTGAAGCTTTCTTT.

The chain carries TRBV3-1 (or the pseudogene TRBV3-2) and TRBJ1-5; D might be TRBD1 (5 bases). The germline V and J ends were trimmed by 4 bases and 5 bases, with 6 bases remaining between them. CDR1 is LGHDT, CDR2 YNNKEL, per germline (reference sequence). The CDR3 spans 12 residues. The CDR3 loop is CASSLQDQPQHF. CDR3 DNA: TGTGCCAGCAGCCTACAGGATCAGCCCCAGCATTTT.